This is a list of T cell receptor beta chains from one sample in a study of shared clonotypes between healthy human individuals. Libraries were prepared by immunoSEQ multiplex PCR; TCRdb keeps only in-frame clonotypes and omits some of them. The sample includes under 650,000 clones, about 96% seen only once; the top ten take 0.05% to 0.07%. Sample: naive CD4+ T cells sorted from blood. All receptors come from a woman under 40 in good health. Each CDR3 is given with its conserved first and last residue. The D gene is left open where the match is weak. Only some rows state a clone size, as once, few, many or a class for expanded clones.

j_gene,d_gene,v_gene,abundance,CDR3nt,CDR3aa
TRBJ1-2,TRBD1,TRBV6-6,NA,TGTGCCAGCAGTGATATTCAGGGGGCGAATGGCTACACCTTC,CASSDIQGANGYTF
TRBJ1-1,NA,TRBV19,NA,TGTGCCAGTTCCACCCCCTCGAACACTGAAGCTTTCTTT,CASSTPSNTEAFF
TRBJ2-3,NA,TRBV10-3,NA,TGTGCCATCAGTCCCCGAAAAGCGGAGGCTGGAGATACGCAGTATTTT,CAISPRKAEAGDTQYF
TRBJ1-3,TRBD1,TRBV6-1,NA,TGTGCCAGCAGTGAAGAGGCAGGGGGCGAAGGAAACACCATATATTTT,CASSEEAGGEGNTIYF
TRBJ1-5,NA,TRBV6-5,NA,TGTGCCAGCACAGGGTATAGCAATCAGCCCCAGCATTTT,CASTGYSNQPQHF
TRBJ2-7,TRBD2,TRBV5-1,NA,TGCGCCAGCAGCTGGTCTGGCGGGGGGGGCTACGAGCAGTACTTC,CASSWSGGGGYEQYF
TRBJ2-7,NA,TRBV28,NA,TGTGCCGGCATGAGCAAACGGGACACCCGATACGAGCAGTACTTC,CAGMSKRDTRYEQYF
TRBJ1-2,NA,TRBV27,once,TGTGCCAGCAGCCCAAAACCAGTGGTCTATGGCTACACCTTC,CASSPKPVVYGYTF
TRBJ2-7,TRBD1,TRBV7-2,NA,TGTGCCAGCAGCTCTAACAGGGGTTACGAGCAGTACTTC,CASSSNRGYEQYF
TRBJ1-5,NA,TRBV30,NA,TGTGCCTGGAGTGTCGGGGCTGGTCAGCCCCAGCATTTT,CAWSVGAGQPQHF
TRBJ2-4,NA,TRBV4-1,NA,TGCGCCAGCAGCCCCCTAGGATCGGGGGAGAACATTCAGTACTTC,CASSPLGSGENIQYF
TRBJ2-6,TRBD2,TRBV9,once,TGTGCCAGCAGCGTAGCAGCGGGGGTCTCTGGGGCCAACGTCCTGACTTTC,CASSVAAGVSGANVLTF
TRBJ2-7,NA,TRBV5-1,once,TGCGCCAGCAGCCCTACCACACACTCCTACGAGCAGTACTTC,CASSPTTHSYEQYF
TRBJ1-1,NA,TRBV5-1,NA,TGCGCCAGCAGCTTGGTCGGGCAGAACACTGAAGCTTTCTTT,CASSLVGQNTEAFF
TRBJ2-5,TRBD2,TRBV5-1,NA,TGCGCCAGCAGCTCGCTAGCGCGGGGAGGGGAGACCCAGTACTTC,CASSSLARGGETQYF
TRBJ2-7,NA,TRBV7-2,NA,TGTGCCAGCAGCTTTACCGGGACATTTGGAGAGCAGTACTTC,CASSFTGTFGEQYF
TRBJ1-2,TRBD1,TRBV18,NA,TGTGCCAGCTCACTTGGGAGCCGGGACAGGGGTGGCTACACCTTC,CASSLGSRDRGGYTF
TRBJ2-7,TRBD1,TRBV19,NA,TGTGCCAGTAGCTTTGGGACAGGGTCTTACGAGCAGTACTTC,CASSFGTGSYEQYF
TRBJ2-4,NA,TRBV6-1,NA,TGTGCCAGCAGTGAGGTAGCCAAAAACATTCAGTACTTC,CASSEVAKNIQYF
TRBJ1-1,NA,TRBV6-4,NA,TGTGCCAGCAGTAGTTACGGCACCAACACTGAAGCTTTCTTT,CASSSYGTNTEAFF
TRBJ2-5,TRBD2,TRBV2,NA,TGTGCCAGCAGTTCTTTTAGCGGGAGAGAGACCCAGTACTTC,CASSSFSGRETQYF
TRBJ2-1,TRBD2,TRBV5-1,NA,TGCGCCAGCAGCTCGACTCCGGGGACTAGTGGAAATGAGCAGTTCTTC,CASSSTPGTSGNEQFF
TRBJ2-7,TRBD1,TRBV4-1,NA,TGCGCCAGCAGCCAACCGGGACAGGGGTACGAGCAGTACTTC,CASSQPGQGYEQYF
TRBJ2-7,NA,TRBV19,NA,TGTGCCAGTAGTATAGGTGGCCTAACCTACGAGCAGTACTTC,CASSIGGLTYEQYF
TRBJ2-2,NA,TRBV4-1,once,TGCGCCAGCAGCCAAAGCGGGACAGGATTGAACACCGGGGAGCTGTTTTTT,CASSQSGTGLNTGELFF
TRBJ2-3,NA,TRBV2,once,TGTGCCAGCAGGACCCGCCCTGCGAGCACAGATACGCAGTATTTT,CASRTRPASTDTQYF
TRBJ2-3,TRBD2,TRBV2,NA,TGTGCCAGCACCAGACTAGCGGGAGCCTCAGATACGCAGTATTTT,CASTRLAGASDTQYF
TRBJ2-7,NA,TRBV2,NA,TGTGCCAGCAAGAGAGCCCCGGGGGCCACCCCCTCCTACGAGCAGTACTTC,CASKRAPGATPSYEQYF
TRBJ2-6,NA,TRBV29-1,NA,TGCAGCGTTGGGTCAGGGTCTGGGGCCAACGTCCTGACTTTC,CSVGSGSGANVLTF
TRBJ2-7,TRBD2,TRBV18,NA,TGTGCCAGCTCACCGTCAACTAGCGGGGTCTCCTACGAGCAGTACTTC,CASSPSTSGVSYEQYF
TRBJ2-1,NA,TRBV18,once,TGTGCCAGCTCCCCCCTATCGCTCGGGAGTGGTTTCTTC,CASSPLSLGSGFF
TRBJ2-7,NA,TRBV7-6,NA,TGTGCCAGCAGCTTAGCAGAAGAAACTAGTGTCTACGAGCAGTACTTC,CASSLAEETSVYEQYF
TRBJ2-3,NA,TRBV19,NA,TGTGCCAGTAGTTCCTGGAGCGGCACAGATACGCAGTATTTT,CASSSWSGTDTQYF
TRBJ2-1,TRBD2,TRBV4-1,NA,TGCGCCAGCAGCCAAGAGACTAGCGGGAGAGGACAAGCCCACAATGAGCAGTTCTTC,CASSQETSGRGQAHNEQFF
TRBJ1-5,NA,TRBV29-1,once,TGCAGCGCACGAGAAGGCAATCAGCCCCAGCATTTT,CSAREGNQPQHF
TRBJ2-2,TRBD1,TRBV18,NA,TGTGCCAGCTCGATGGGACAGGGGAACACCGGGGAGCTGTTTTTT,CASSMGQGNTGELFF
TRBJ2-7,NA,TRBV18,few,TGTGCCAGCTCACCACGGTTAGGGTACGAGCAGTACTTC,CASSPRLGYEQYF
TRBJ1-1,NA,TRBV30,NA,TGTGCCTGGAACAGGGTGTATTACGCTGAAGCTTTCTTT,CAWNRVYYAEAFF
TRBJ2-3,NA,TRBV2,NA,TGTGCCAGCAGTGATACGGGAACAGATACGCAGTATTTT,CASSDTGTDTQYF
TRBJ2-6,NA,TRBV28,once,TGTGCCAGCAGCCGGACTGGGGCCAACGTCCTGACTTTC,CASSRTGANVLTF
TRBJ2-7,NA,TRBV6-5,NA,TGTGCCAGCAGCTCCCCCTCCAGTAACTACGAGCAGTACTTC,CASSSPSSNYEQYF
TRBJ2-7,TRBD1,TRBV2,NA,TGTGCCAGCAGTGAGGACAGGGGGACGCACGAGCAGTACTTC,CASSEDRGTHEQYF
TRBJ2-7,NA,TRBV7-6,once,TGTGCCAGCAGCCCAGTTCAAATCGGGCGGATCTCCTACGAGCAGTACTTC,CASSPVQIGRISYEQYF
TRBJ2-6,NA,TRBV18,NA,TGTGCCAGCTCGCCAGGCGAAGGGGCTGGGGCCAACGTCCTGACTTTC,CASSPGEGAGANVLTF
TRBJ1-1,TRBD1,TRBV28,NA,TGTGCCAGCGAAGAGCGGACAGGGGCTAACACTGAAGCTTTCTTT,CASEERTGANTEAFF
TRBJ2-2,TRBD2,TRBV7-8,NA,TGTGCCAGCAGCTTAGGTCTAGCGGGCGTTACCGGGGAGCTGTTTTTT,CASSLGLAGVTGELFF
TRBJ1-2,TRBD1,TRBV19,NA,TGTGCCAGTACTCCCGGACAGGGGTGGGATGGCTACACCTTC,CASTPGQGWDGYTF